This T cell receptor (beta chain) is from a study of T cells in Graves' hyperthyroidism and ophthalmopathy. CDR3 length equals 15 residues. V was pared by 6 bases and J by 7 bases, with 9 bases of the junction left unmatched. With respect to this clonotype: Given a much more abundant clone one base away, this may be a read error.

Amplification targeted TCR beta CDR3 regions from RNA transcripts. An initial round of RT-PCR targeting the TCR CDR3 relied on the HTBI primer set. TCRdb re-derived calls from the multiplex PCR reads in MiXCR, one entry per CDR3 protein. The table records approximately 330,000 distinct CDR3 sequences, 15% to 20% of them present only once. The rearrangement links TRBV12-3 or TRBV12-4 to TRBJ2-1; 10 nucleotides match TRBD2. The TCR comes from a woman in her forties or fifties with Graves' hyperthyroidism. The material sequenced was blood. CDR3 bases: TGTGCCAGCAGCCCTACCACAGCGGGAGGGAATGAGCAGTTCTTC. This encodes CASSPTTAGGNEQFF.